This TCR beta chain emerged from a study of blood T cells in healthy people across ages (dated by TCRdb to between 2014 and 2017). Describing the broader study: In model experiments, template switching captured about one uniquely barcoded TCR beta cDNA molecule for every two T cells. Using the same blood draw, the study looked at two additional independent replicas of 1 million unique cDNA reads for two donors, one aged 18 to 30 and the other aged 80 or older. Four age groups were formed from the donors: young (average approximately 15 years), middle-aged (just under 40), aged (about 62) and long-lived (approximately 80). To track age-related changes in TCR beta repertoire diversity, the study relied on deep sequencing normalized with unique cDNA molecular identifiers. To avoid experimental bias, donors of different ages were spread randomly across the sequencing lanes.

Systemically healthy Caucasian individuals from Russia, 35 to 50 in total and aged about 6 to 90 years, were included as donors. Ten milliliters of peripheral blood were drawn from each donor into EDTA-treated Vacutainer tubes. Ficoll-Paque density-gradient centrifugation was used to isolate PBMCs, with at least 6.5 million per sample. Total RNA was extracted from PBMCs with Trizol reagent, with at least 5 micrograms obtained per sample. Naive CD45RAhigh/CD27high T cell percentages were measured by flow cytometry on a PBMC aliquot from every donor. Libraries came from 5' RACE. This sample was sequenced with an Illumina HiSeq 2500. A second PCR of about 7 to 12 cycles was run with a J-beta primer mix and a sample-barcoded 5' primer. A unique molecular identifier was introduced onto each TCR beta cDNA molecule by a template-switch 5' adaptor carrying 12 random nucleotides. Each sample yielded at least 2.5 million CDR3-containing paired-end reads. First-strand cDNA synthesis was performed from all RNA using the Mint cDNA synthesis kit, with priming by a TRBC-specific oligonucleotide. Following uracil-DNA glycosylase treatment, a first 18-cycle PCR with universal primers M1SS and BC2_uni_R was performed on all cDNA. In the authors' own workflow: For normalization, 1 million high-quality reads, each with a distinct molecular identifier, were randomly selected from each sample. Reads with shared molecular identifiers were discarded instead of being binned into consensus sequences. CDR3 identification, clonotype clustering and error correction used MiTCR with a Q25 quality threshold and the strictest error-elimination algorithm. A nonparametric unseen species model with Euler transformation was used to estimate a lower bound on total TCR beta diversity. In-frame beta chains were kept once TCRdb had trimmed the public reads at Q25 with fastp and called clones with MiXCR. All rows with the same CDR3 protein become a single entry with the most common DNA and genes. The authors' filters were not applied to this entry. Across this sample there are hundreds of thousands of distinct CDR3 sequences, with approximately 40% seen only once. Around 30% of the sample is in the top ten clones.

General conclusions and limits of the study: Compared with the aged group, more naive CD4+ T cells, fewer expanded clones and increased TCR diversity were shown by the long-lived group, suggesting age selection. Because the CMV infection status of the donors was unknown, age-related changes in expanded clonotypes may potentially have been confounded. Since profiling was done on bulk unsorted PBMCs, naive and antigen-experienced compartments could not be conclusively compared. The percentage of naive T cells measured by flow cytometry correlated strongly with observed TCR beta diversity. As age increased, observed TCR beta diversity per million T cells dropped in a roughly linear way, and a significant reduction was already evident by age approximately 40. Total diversity estimates from one million sequenced T cells were considered lower bounds and underestimates.

Comments on this clonotype: Its antigen is currently not known. No base quality information exists; no much larger clone differs at one position.

This receptor was obtained from a man older than 75 in good health. The sample consisted of blood.

CDR3 loop: CASGEVAGEQFF. The DNA reads TGTGCCAGCGGCGAAGTGGCCGGTGAGCAGTTCTTC. The chain is encoded by TRBV21-1 joined to TRBJ2-1. TRBV21-1 is a pseudogene locus. Including cysteine and phenylalanine, the CDR3 has 12 amino acids. Of all the DNA, just the CDR3 is kept, 36 bases in frame from base 1.